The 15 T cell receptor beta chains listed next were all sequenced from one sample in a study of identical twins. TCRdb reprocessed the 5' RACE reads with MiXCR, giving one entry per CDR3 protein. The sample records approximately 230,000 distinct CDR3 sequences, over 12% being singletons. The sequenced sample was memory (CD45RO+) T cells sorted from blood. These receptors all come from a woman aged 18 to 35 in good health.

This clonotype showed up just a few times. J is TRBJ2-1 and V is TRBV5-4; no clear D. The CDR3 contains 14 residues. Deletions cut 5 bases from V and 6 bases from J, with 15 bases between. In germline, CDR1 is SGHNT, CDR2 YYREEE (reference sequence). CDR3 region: CASSSPIQANEQFF. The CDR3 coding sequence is TGTGCCAGCAGTTCCCCGATCCAGGCCAATGAGCAGTTCTTC.

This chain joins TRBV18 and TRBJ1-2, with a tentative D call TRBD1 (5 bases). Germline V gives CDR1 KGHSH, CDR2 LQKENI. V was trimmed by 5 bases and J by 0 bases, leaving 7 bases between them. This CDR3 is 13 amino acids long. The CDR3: CASSGTSNYGYTF. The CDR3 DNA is TGTGCCAGCTCAGGGACTTCTAACTATGGCTACACCTTC.

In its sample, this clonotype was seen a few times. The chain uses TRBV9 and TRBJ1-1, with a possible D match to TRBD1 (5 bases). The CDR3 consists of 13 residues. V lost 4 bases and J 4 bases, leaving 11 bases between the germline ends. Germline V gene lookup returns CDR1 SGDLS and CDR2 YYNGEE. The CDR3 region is CASSHEGSTEAFF. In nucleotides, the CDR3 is TGTGCCAGCAGCCACGAGGGGTCCACTGAAGCTTTCTTT.

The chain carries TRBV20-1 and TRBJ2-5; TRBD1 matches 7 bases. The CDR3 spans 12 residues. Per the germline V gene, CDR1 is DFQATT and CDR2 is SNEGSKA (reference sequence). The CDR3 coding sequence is TGCAGCTTACAGGGGAGTCAAGAGACCCAGTACTTC. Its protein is CSLQGSQETQYF.

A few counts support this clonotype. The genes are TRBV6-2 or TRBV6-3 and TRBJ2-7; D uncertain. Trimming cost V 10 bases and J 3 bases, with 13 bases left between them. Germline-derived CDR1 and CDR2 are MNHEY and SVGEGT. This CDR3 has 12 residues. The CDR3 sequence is CAIRQMGYEQYF. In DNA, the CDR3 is TGTGCCATCCGTCAGATGGGCTACGAGCAGTACTTC.

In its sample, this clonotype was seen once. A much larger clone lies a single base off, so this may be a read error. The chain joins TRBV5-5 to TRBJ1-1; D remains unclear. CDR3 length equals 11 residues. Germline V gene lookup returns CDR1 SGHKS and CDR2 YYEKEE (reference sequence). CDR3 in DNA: TGTGCCAGCAGCGCTTACACTGAAGTTTTCTTT. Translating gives CASSAYTEVFF. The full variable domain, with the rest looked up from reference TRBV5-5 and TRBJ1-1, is DAGVTQSPTHLIKTRGQQVTLRCSPISGHKSVSWYQQVLGQGPQFIFQYYEKEERGRGNFPDRFSARQFPNYSSELNVNALLLGDSALYLCASSAYTEVFFGQGTRLTVV.

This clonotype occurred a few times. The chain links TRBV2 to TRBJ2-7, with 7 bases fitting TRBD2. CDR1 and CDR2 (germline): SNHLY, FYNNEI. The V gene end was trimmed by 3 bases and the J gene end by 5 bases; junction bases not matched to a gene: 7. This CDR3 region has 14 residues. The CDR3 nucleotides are TGTGCCAGCAGTGACCTAGCGGAGGGGAACGAGCAGTACTTC. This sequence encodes CASSDLAEGNEQYF.

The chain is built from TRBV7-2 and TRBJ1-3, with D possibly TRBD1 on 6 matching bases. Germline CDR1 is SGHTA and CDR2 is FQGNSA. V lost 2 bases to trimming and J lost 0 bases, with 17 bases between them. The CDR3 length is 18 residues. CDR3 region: CASSLSALTGRSGNTIYF. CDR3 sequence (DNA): TGTGCCAGCAGCTTATCGGCGCTGACAGGTCGCTCTGGAAACACCATATATTTT.

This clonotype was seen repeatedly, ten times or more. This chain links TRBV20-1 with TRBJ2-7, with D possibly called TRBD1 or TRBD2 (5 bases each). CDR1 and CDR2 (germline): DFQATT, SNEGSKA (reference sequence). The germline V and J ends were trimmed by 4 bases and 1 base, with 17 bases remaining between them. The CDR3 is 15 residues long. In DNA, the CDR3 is TGCAGTGCTAATCAATTCCGGGACCGGTCCTACGAGCAGTACTTC. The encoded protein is CSANQFRDRSYEQYF.

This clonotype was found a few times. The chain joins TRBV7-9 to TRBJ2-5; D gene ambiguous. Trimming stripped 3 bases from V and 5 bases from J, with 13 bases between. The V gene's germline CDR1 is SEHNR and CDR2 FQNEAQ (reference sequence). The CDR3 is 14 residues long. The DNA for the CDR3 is TGTGCCAGCAGCTTGTTTGGGAATAGGGAGACCCAGTACTTC. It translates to CASSLFGNRETQYF.

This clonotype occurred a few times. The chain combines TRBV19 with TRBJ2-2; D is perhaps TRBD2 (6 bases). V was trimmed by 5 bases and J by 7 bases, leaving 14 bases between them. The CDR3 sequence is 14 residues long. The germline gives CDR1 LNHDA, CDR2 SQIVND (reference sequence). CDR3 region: CASSGGWADGELFF. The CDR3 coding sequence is TGTGCCAGTAGTGGAGGGTGGGCTGACGGGGAGCTGTTTTTT.

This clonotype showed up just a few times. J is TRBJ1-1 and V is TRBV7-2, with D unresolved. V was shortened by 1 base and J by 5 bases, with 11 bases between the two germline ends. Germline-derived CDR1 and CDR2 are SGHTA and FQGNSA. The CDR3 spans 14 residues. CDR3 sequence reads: CASSLVLGRTEAFF. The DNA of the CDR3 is TGTGCCAGCAGCTTAGTTCTAGGGCGAACTGAAGCTTTCTTT.

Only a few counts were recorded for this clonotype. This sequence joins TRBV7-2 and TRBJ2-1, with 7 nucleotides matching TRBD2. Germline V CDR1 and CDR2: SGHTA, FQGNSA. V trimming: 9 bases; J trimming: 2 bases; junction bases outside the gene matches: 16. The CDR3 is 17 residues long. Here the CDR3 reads CARTFGLGRETYNEQFF. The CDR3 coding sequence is TGTGCCAGAACCTTCGGCCTGGGGCGGGAGACCTACAATGAGCAGTTCTTC.

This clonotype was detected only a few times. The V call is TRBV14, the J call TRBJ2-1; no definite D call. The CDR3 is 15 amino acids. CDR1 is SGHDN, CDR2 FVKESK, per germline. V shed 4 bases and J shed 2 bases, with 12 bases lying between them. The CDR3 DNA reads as TGTGCCAGCAGCCCCCAGCTGAGCGCCTACAATGAGCAGTTCTTC. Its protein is CASSPQLSAYNEQFF.

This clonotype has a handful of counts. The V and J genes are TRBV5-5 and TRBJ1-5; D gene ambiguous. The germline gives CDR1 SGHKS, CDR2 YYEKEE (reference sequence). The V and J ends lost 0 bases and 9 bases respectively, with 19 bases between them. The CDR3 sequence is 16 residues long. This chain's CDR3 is CASSLELTPRALPQHF. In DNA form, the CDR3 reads TGTGCCAGCAGCTTGGAGTTAACCCCTCGGGCGTTGCCCCAGCATTTT.